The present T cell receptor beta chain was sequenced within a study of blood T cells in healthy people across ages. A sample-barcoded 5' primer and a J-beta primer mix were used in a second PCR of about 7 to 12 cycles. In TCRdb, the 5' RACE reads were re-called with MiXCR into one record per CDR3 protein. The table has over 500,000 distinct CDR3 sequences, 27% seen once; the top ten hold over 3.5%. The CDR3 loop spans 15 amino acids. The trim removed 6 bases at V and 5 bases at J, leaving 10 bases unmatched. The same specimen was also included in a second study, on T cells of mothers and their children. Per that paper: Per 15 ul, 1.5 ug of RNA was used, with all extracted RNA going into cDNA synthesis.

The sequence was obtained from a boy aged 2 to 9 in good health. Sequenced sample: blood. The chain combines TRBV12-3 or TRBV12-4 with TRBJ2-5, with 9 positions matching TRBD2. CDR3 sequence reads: CASSSGLAESETQYF. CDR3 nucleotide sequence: TGTGCCAGCAGCTCGGGACTAGCTGAGTCGGAGACCCAGTACTTC.